This passage covers 24 T cell receptor beta chains from one sample sequenced in a study of beta chain features in type 1 diabetes. Reverse transcription of all isolated RNA meant that expressed TCRB transcripts were sequenced. Sequenced by immunoSEQ multiplex PCR; TCRdb stores in-frame clones only, minus some. The sample consists of under 400,000 clones, around 19% of them appearing once. The sample comprised naive CD4+ T cells from blood. The receptors come from a woman aged 18-29 years in good health.

This clone was observed a few times. DNA of the CDR3: TGTGCCAGCTCACCTCAAGACAGGGTGGGAAATGGCTACACCTTC. Amino acids: CASSPQDRVGNGYTF. The J gene is TRBJ1-2, the V gene TRBV18, with 7 bases fitting TRBD1. This CDR3 region has 15 residues. CDR1 is KGHSH, CDR2 LQKENI, per germline. The J segment lost 6 bases and the V segment lost 3 bases, leaving 10 bases of the junction unmatched.

This clone occurred once. V usage is TRBV19 and J usage is TRBJ2-1; TRBD1 matches at 9 bases. This CDR3 comprises 15 residues. The ends lost 7 bases at V and 5 bases at J; junction bases unmatched: 9. Looked up from germline, CDR1 is LNHDA and CDR2 is SQIVND (reference sequence). CDR3 sequence (DNA): TGTGCCAGTACCTTTTTGGGACAGGGAAACAATGAGCAGTTCTTC. It yields the protein CASTFLGQGNNEQFF.

J is TRBJ1-4 and V is TRBV7-9; TRBD1 agrees at 7 bases. The germline CDR1 and CDR2 sequences are SEHNR and FQNEAQ (reference sequence). The CDR3 contains 15 residues. V dropped 0 bases and J dropped 5; count of bases not matched to a gene: 3. The CDR3 DNA is TGTGCCAGCAGCTTAGCGGGACAGCTAAATGAAAAACTGTTTTTT. Its translation: CASSLAGQLNEKLFF.

The chain combines TRBV4-1 with TRBJ2-1; 7 nucleotides match TRBD1. After removal of 4 bases from V and 2 bases from J, the junction contained 8 bases not matched to a gene. Germline V gene lookup returns CDR1 MGHRA and CDR2 YSYEKL. The CDR3 length is 16 residues. The CDR3 loop reads CASSPPPGTAYNEQFF. The CDR3 nucleotides read TGCGCCAGCAGCCCACCCCCCGGGACAGCCTACAATGAGCAGTTCTTC.

This clone turned up a few times. This chain links TRBV30 with TRBJ1-5; TRBD1 matches 8 bases. Germline-derived CDR1 and CDR2 are GTSNPN and SVGIG (reference sequence). Trimming cost V 7 bases and J 7 bases; bases outside gene matches: 6. There are 12 residues in the CDR3. CDR3 DNA sequence: TGTGCCTTAGGACAGGGCCCCCAGCCCCAGCATTTT. Residues: CALGQGPQPQHF.

The chain couples TRBV9 to TRBJ2-5, with D perhaps TRBD2 (5 bases). Trimming shortened V by 0 bases and J by 7 bases, and 13 bases separated the two germline ends. CDR1 and CDR2 from the germline V gene are SGDLS and YYNGEE. The CDR3 has 14 residues. DNA for the CDR3: TGTGCCAGCAGCGTAGTGACTACCGGAGGGACCCAGTACTTC. Encoded protein: CASSVVTTGGTQYF.

This clone has only a few counts. The rearrangement joins TRBV29-1 to TRBJ1-1; D not resolved. CDR1 and CDR2 (germline): SQVTM, ANQGSEA. This CDR3 comprises 12 residues. Trimming left V 4 bases short and J 2 bases short, with 8 bases between. CDR3 bases: TGCAGCGTTGGGTCGGTTAACACTGAAGCTTTCTTT. Residues: CSVGSVNTEAFF.

In this sample, this clone turned up a few times. This CDR3 reads CASSFRTGNADTQYF. The CDR3, as DNA: TGTGCCAGCAGCTTTCGGACAGGGAACGCAGATACGCAGTATTTT. The chain links TRBV5-4 to TRBJ2-3; 8 bases are a match to TRBD1. Trimming cost V 2 bases and J 4 bases; bases outside gene matches: 6. Germline V gives CDR1 SGHNT, CDR2 YYREEE (reference sequence). The CDR3 is 15 amino acids.

The chain joins TRBV18 to TRBJ2-3; TRBD2 aligns across 11 bases. V was clipped by 2 bases and J by 7 bases; unmatched bases: 5. The CDR3 loop spans 15 amino acids. CDR1 and CDR2 from the germline V gene are KGHSH and LQKENI. The CDR3 spells CASSPVAGGKNTQYF. As DNA, the CDR3 is TGTGCCAGCTCACCAGTAGCGGGAGGGAAGAATACGCAGTATTTT.

The rearrangement uses TRBV5-6 and TRBJ2-5, with D possibly matching TRBD2 (5 bases). The germline V gene has CDR1 SGHDT and CDR2 YYEEEE. V was shortened by 10 bases and J by 4 bases, with 17 bases between the two germline ends. This CDR3 comprises 13 residues. The CDR3 region is CAFGRGIGETQYF. The CDR3 nucleotides are TGTGCCTTTGGACGGGGTATCGGAGAGACCCAGTACTTC.

This clone was counted a few times. The V call is TRBV9, the J call TRBJ2-1, with TRBD2 identical over 10 bases. The CDR3 is made up of 16 amino acids. V dropped 1 base and J dropped 0; count of bases not matched to a gene: 1. The germline CDR1 and CDR2 sequences are SGDLS and YYNGEE. The CDR3 DNA sequence: TGTGCCAGCAGCGTAAGCGGGAGGGGCTCCTACAATGAGCAGTTCTTC. It codes for CASSVSGRGSYNEQFF.

The chain has TRBV5-1 and TRBJ2-1; TRBD2 matches at 13 bases. V trimming: 6 bases; J trimming: 6 bases; junction bases outside the gene matches: 6. Germline values: CDR1 SGHRS, CDR2 YFSETQ. The length of the CDR3 is 15 residues. This CDR3 is CASTSGTSGTNEQFF. The CDR3 nucleotides read TGCGCCAGCACCTCCGGGACTAGCGGGACCAATGAGCAGTTCTTC.

The chain is built from TRBV30 and TRBJ2-7; TRBD2 is a possible D gene (7 bases). The germline gives CDR1 GTSNPN, CDR2 SVGIG (reference sequence). This CDR3 spans 14 amino acids. V was pared by 3 bases and J by 1 base, with 13 bases between. The CDR3 DNA follows: TGTGCCTGGAGAACAGGGAGGGCATCCTACGAGCAGTACTTC. This translates into CAWRTGRASYEQYF.

Comments on this clone: At the DNA level, this CDR3 is encoded by other sequences in the same sample as well. The gene calls are TRBV6-1 and TRBJ2-7, with no clear D. Between the trimmed V and J ends, which lost 0 bases and 3 bases, there was a span of 3 bases. This CDR3 comprises 12 residues. Germline V lookup: CDR1 MNHNS, CDR2 SASEGT. In DNA form, the CDR3 reads TGTGCCAGCAGTGAAGCCAGCTACGAGCAGTACTTC. Translating gives CASSEASYEQYF.

The chain combines TRBV18 with TRBJ1-2; the D gene is possibly TRBD1 (6 bases). Germline CDR1 reads KGHSH; CDR2 reads LQKENI. The CDR3 is 15 amino acids. Trimming took off 6 bases at V and 6 bases at J, with 20 bases between the two ends. The CDR3 reads CASSRLAARGDGYTF. The CDR3 DNA is TGTGCCAGCTCCAGATTGGCCGCCAGGGGAGATGGCTACACCTTC.

This rearrangement joins TRBV30 to TRBJ2-1; TRBD2 matches at 11 bases. V shed 4 bases and J 7 bases; nucleotides not matched to a gene: 9. The CDR3 is made up of 15 amino acids. The germline V gene has CDR1 GTSNPN and CDR2 SVGIG (reference sequence). CDR3 bases: TGTGCCTGGACCTTTAATAGCGGGAGGGGGAATGAGCAGTTCTTC. This translates into CAWTFNSGRGNEQFF. Variable domain in full (rest from reference TRBV30 and TRBJ2-1): SQTIHQWPATLVQPVGSPLSLECTVEGTSNPNLYWYRQAAGRGLQLLFYSVGIGQISSEVPQNLSASRPQDRQFILSSKKLLLSDSGFYLCAWTFNSGRGNEQFFGPGTRLTVL.

There are a few counts of this clone. The V gene is TRBV10-3, the J gene TRBJ1-5; no clear D gene. This CDR3 has 15 amino acids. Trimming cost V 2 bases and J 4 bases, with 12 bases left between them. Germline CDR1 ENHRY, CDR2 SYGVKD. The CDR3 sequence is CAISEKALKNQPQHF. The DNA of the CDR3 is TGTGCCATCAGTGAGAAAGCGCTGAAAAATCAGCCCCAGCATTTT.

The chain uses TRBV5-1 and TRBJ2-7; D possibly corresponds to TRBD1 (8 bases). The CDR3 runs 15 residues. Germline CDR1 and CDR2: SGHRS and YFSETQ. The V and J ends lost 4 bases and 0 bases respectively, with 14 bases between them. The CDR3: CASSSGTGPSYEQYF. In DNA form, the CDR3 reads TGCGCCAGCAGCAGCGGGACAGGTCCCTCCTACGAGCAGTACTTC.

This clone was picked up a small number of times. This chain joins TRBV12-5 and TRBJ2-1, with 7 bases matching TRBD1. The germline V gene has CDR1 LGHNT and CDR2 FRNRAP. The CDR3 is 14 amino acids. Trimming at V came to 3 bases and at J to 2 bases, leaving 1 base not matched to a gene. For the CDR3, the DNA is TGTGCTAGTGGTTTCGACAGGGCCTACAATGAGCAGTTCTTC. Its translation is CASGFDRAYNEQFF.

The gene calls are TRBV5-1 and TRBJ2-3; 9 bases line up with TRBD1. Trimming took 1 base from V and 2 from J; bases not matched to a gene: 5. The CDR3 consists of 16 residues. Germline CDR1 and CDR2: SGHRS and YFSETQ. This chain's CDR3 is CASSLTRTGDTDTQYF. The CDR3 nucleotides read TGCGCCAGCAGCTTGACACGGACAGGGGACACAGATACGCAGTATTTT. The entire variable domain, with the rest obtained from reference TRBV5-1 and TRBJ2-3, is as follows: KAGVTQTPRYLIKTRGQQVTLSCSPISGHRSVSWYQQTPGQGLQFLFEYFSETQRNKGNFPGRFSGRQFSNSRSEMNVSTLELGDSALYLCASSLTRTGDTDTQYFGPGTRLTVL.

This clone was detected only a few times. V usage is TRBV30 and J usage is TRBJ2-7, with D possibly matching TRBD1 (6 bases). Trimming took off 5 bases at V and 6 bases at J, with 11 bases between the two ends. The V gene's germline CDR1 is GTSNPN and CDR2 SVGIG (reference sequence). The length of the CDR3 is 11 residues. CDR3 sequence reads: CAWSQGAEQYF. In DNA, the CDR3 is TGTGCCTGGTCACAGGGTGCCGAGCAGTACTTC.

The genes are TRBV5-1 and TRBJ2-2, with D perhaps TRBD1 (6 bases). Per the germline V gene, CDR1 is SGHRS and CDR2 is YFSETQ. V lost 3 bases, J lost 1 base, and 10 bases lay in between. CDR3 length: 15 amino acids. CDR3 DNA sequence: TGCGCCAGCAGCTCCGGGACACAGAACACCGGGGAGCTGTTTTTT. It yields the protein CASSSGTQNTGELFF.

The chain has TRBV30 and TRBJ1-2; 7 nucleotides match TRBD1. Germline assignment: CDR1 GTSNPN and CDR2 SVGIG (reference sequence). The CDR3 is made up of 10 amino acids. Trimming at V came to 5 bases and at J to 8 bases, leaving 2 bases not matched to a gene. The CDR3: CAWGGGGYTF. DNA of the CDR3: TGTGCCTGGGGAGGGGGCGGCTACACCTTC.

This clone has just a few counts. V usage is TRBV7-2 and J usage is TRBJ1-2, with TRBD1 matching 8 bases. The germline V gene has CDR1 SGHTA and CDR2 FQGNSA. The CDR3 loop spans 14 amino acids. V gave up 2 bases and J gave up 7 bases; unmatched junction bases: 6. The CDR3 DNA is TGTGCCAGCAGCTTACCGACAGGGGAGGGTGGCTACACCTTC. This encodes CASSLPTGEGGYTF.